Presented here are 7 T cell receptor beta chains from one specimen sequenced in a study of T cell responses to AZD1222 COVID-19 vaccine. Here immunoSEQ multiplex PCR was the method, and the copy in TCRdb shows in-frame clones only, minus some. The repertoire consists of about 120,000 clones, with around 94% occurring once and the leading ten covering around 1.7%. Sequenced here: peripheral blood, sampled on day 0 of AZD1222 vaccination. The receptor set was obtained from an adult in good health.

Turning to this clone: At one end the junction does not follow the germline gene, possibly because of a read error. The chain links TRBV7-7 to TRBJ2-6, with TRBD1 matching over 8 bases. Germline V CDR1 and CDR2: SSHAT, FNYEAQ (reference sequence). The CDR3 covers 17 residues. The chain's CDR3 is CASSPGQGNSGANVLTF. CDR3 coding DNA: TGTGCTAGCAGCCCAGGACAGGGTAACTCTGGGGCCAACGTCCTGACTTTC.

In its sample, this clone was seen once. This CDR3 is CAWSMTLSNQPQHF. The CDR3 DNA is TGTGCCTGGAGTATGACACTTTCTAATCAGCCCCAGCATTTT. The gene calls are TRBV30 and TRBJ1-5; D unclear. Looked up from germline, CDR1 is GTSNPN and CDR2 is SVGIG (reference sequence). Trimming stripped 2 bases from V and 4 bases from J, with 12 bases between. The CDR3 has 14 residues.

This sequence joins TRBV11-3 and TRBJ1-4, with D hard to call. Per germline, CDR1 SGHNT and CDR2 YENEEA. CDR3 length equals 18 residues. V shed 4 bases and J shed 0 bases, with 18 bases lying between them. This CDR3 is CASSSPRGFDATNEKLFF. CDR3 in DNA: TGTGCCAGCAGCTCTCCCCGGGGTTTCGACGCAACTAATGAAAAACTGTTTTTT. Based on the CDR3 plus reference TRBV11-3 and TRBJ1-4, the full variable domain is EAGVVQSPRYKIIEKKQPVAFWCNPISGHNTLYWYLQNLGQGPELLIRYENEEAVDDSQLPKDRFSAERLKGVDSTLKIQPAELGDSAVYLCASSSPRGFDATNEKLFFGSGTQLSVL.

The gene calls are TRBV19 and TRBJ1-2, with TRBD1 identical over 7 bases. The germline V gene has CDR1 LNHDA and CDR2 SQIVND (reference sequence). Germline trimming cut 7 bases from V and 4 bases from J; bases unmatched to any gene: 6. CDR3 length equals 13 residues. The CDR3 DNA follows: TGTGCCAGTAACCCGGACAGGCGCTATGGCTACACCTTC. Residues: CASNPDRRYGYTF.

This chain links TRBV3-1 (or the pseudogene TRBV3-2) with TRBJ1-1; D perhaps matches TRBD1 (5 bases). Deletions cut 3 bases from V and 2 bases from J, with 10 bases between. Germline V CDR1 and CDR2: LGHDT, YNNKEL (reference sequence). This CDR3 contains 14 residues. CDR3 region: CASSHRGGNTEAFF. In nucleotides, the CDR3 is TGTGCCAGCAGCCACCGGGGGGGTAACACTGAAGCTTTCTTT.

This clone was seen a handful of times. This chain uses TRBV6-5 with TRBJ1-5; 7 bases align to TRBD1. Germline CDR1 and CDR2: MNHEY and SVGAGI. V dropped 6 bases and J dropped 9; count of bases not matched to a gene: 8. There are 13 residues in the CDR3. The chain's CDR3 is CASRGTVEGPQHF. The CDR3 DNA sequence: TGTGCCAGCAGAGGGACAGTGGAAGGGCCCCAGCATTTT.

The table lists this clone with a few counts. V is TRBV2 and J is TRBJ1-1; D not certain. V dropped 5 bases and J dropped 7 bases, with 17 bases sitting between them. Per germline, CDR1 SNHLY and CDR2 FYNNEI. The CDR3 is 14 amino acids. The CDR3 loop is CASSRCREACEAFF. The CDR3, as DNA: TGTGCCAGCAGTCGATGTCGGGAAGCTTGTGAAGCTTTCTTT.